Listed below are T cell receptor beta chains from one sample, sequenced in a study of breast tumors, draining lymph nodes, adjacent tissues. MiXCR, applied by TCRdb to the multiplex PCR reads, yields one record per CDR3 protein. This sample has about 180,000 distinct CDR3 sequences, with roughly a third found just once. The sample taken for sequencing was axillary lymph node tissue. The source is a female donor with breast cancer. Some clones in this sample may be carry-over from other donors' samples. Each CDR3 is given with its conserved first and last residue. A D gene is named only where the DNA matches it firmly. Expanded clones get a size class; other rows say once, few or many, or leave the size out.

>-|-|TRBV10-2|15|TRBJ2-2
CAISELAGRTGELFF
TGCGCCATCAGTGAGCTGGCAGGGAGGACCGGGGAGCTGTTTTTT
>-|many|TRBV5-8|14|TRBJ2-7
CASSLAAQGKKQYF
TGTGCCAGCAGCTTGGCCGCGCAGGGAAAGAAGCAGTACTTC
>TRBD2|many|TRBV4-1|16|TRBJ2-2
CASSQFSGSSSGELFF
TGCGCCAGCAGCCAATTTAGCGGGAGTTCGTCCGGGGAGCTGTTTTTT
>-|many|TRBV29-1|16|TRBJ1-5
CSVGPGGADSNQPQHF
TGCAGCGTTGGACCTGGGGGGGCGGACAGCAATCAGCCCCAGCATTTT
>-|many|TRBV11-3|13|TRBJ1-2
CASSLDSYYGYTF
TGTGCCAGCAGCTTGGACAGCTATTATGGCTACACCTTC
>TRBD2|-|TRBV28|14|TRBJ2-7
CASRLAGGVYEQYF
TGTGCCAGCAGACTAGCGGGAGGGGTCTACGAGCAGTACTTC
>TRBD1|many|TRBV19|14|TRBJ2-3
CASTPDRVADTQYF
TGTGCCAGTACCCCCGACAGGGTCGCAGATACGCAGTATTTT
>TRBD1|many|TRBV19|14|TRBJ2-7
CASRATGSSYEQYF
TGTGCCAGTAGAGCGACAGGGAGCTCCTACGAGCAGTACTTC
>-|many|TRBV9|15|TRBJ1-3
CASSVVGNSGNTIYF
TGTGCCAGCAGCGTAGTTGGCAACTCTGGAAACACCATATATTTT
>TRBD2|-|TRBV7-7|16|TRBJ2-3
CASSFGLAGEADTQYF
TGTGCTAGCAGCTTCGGACTAGCGGGAGAGGCAGATACGCAGTATTTT
>TRBD2|many|TRBV7-8|13|TRBJ2-5
CASSPTSVETQYF
TGTGCCAGCAGTCCGACTAGCGTTGAGACCCAGTACTTC
>-|many|TRBV6-4|12|TRBJ1-5
CASNDGLQPQHF
TGTGCCAGCAATGACGGGCTTCAGCCCCAGCATTTT
>TRBD2|many|TRBV7-9|14|TRBJ2-7
CASSLRLAAYEQYF
TGTGCCAGCAGCTTAAGACTAGCGGCCTACGAGCAGTACTTC
>-|many|TRBV4-1|14|TRBJ2-4
CASSLYNEGDIQYF
TGCGCCAGCAGCCTCTACAACGAGGGTGACATTCAGTACTTC
>TRBD1|many|TRBV6-6|13|TRBJ2-3
CASRDRLTDTQYF
TGTGCCAGCAGGGACAGGCTCACAGATACGCAGTATTTT
>-|many|TRBV4-2|17|TRBJ2-2
CASSQAVDGSNTGELFF
TGTGCCAGCAGCCAAGCGGTTGACGGGTCAAACACCGGGGAGCTGTTTTTT
>-|many|TRBV10-3|14|TRBJ2-2
CATYPGGNTGELFF
TGTGCCACGTACCCCGGGGGGAACACCGGGGAGCTGTTTTTT
>TRBD2|many|TRBV2|16|TRBJ2-3
CASDPIAGGGTDTQYF
TGTGCCAGCGACCCTATAGCGGGAGGCGGGACAGATACGCAGTATTTT
>-|-|TRBV6-5|11|TRBJ2-7
CASSYSSEQYF
TGTGCCAGCAGTTACTCCTCCGAGCAGTACTTC
>-|-|TRBV20-1|13|TRBJ1-5
CSASVETNQPQHF
TGCAGTGCTAGTGTTGAGACCAATCAGCCCCAGCATTTT
>-|-|TRBV27|14|TRBJ2-5
CASSLSNRLQTQYF
TGTGCCAGCAGTTTATCTAACAGGTTGCAGACCCAGTACTTC
>TRBD1|many|TRBV7-2|16|TRBJ1-2
CASSSGGTGVDYGYTF
TGTGCCAGCAGCTCGGGAGGGACAGGGGTCGACTATGGCTACACCTTC
>-|many|TRBV5-6|12|TRBJ1-2
CASSFRRGGYTF
TGTGCCAGCAGCTTCCGCAGGGGTGGCTACACCTTC
>-|many|TRBV5-8|13|TRBJ2-6
CALNRDGANVLTF
TGTGCCTTAAATAGGGACGGGGCCAACGTCCTGACTTTC
>-|many|TRBV10-3|13|TRBJ2-1
CAITSASYNEQFF
TGTGCCATCACGTCGGCTTCCTACAATGAGCAGTTCTTC
>-|many|TRBV3-1|14|TRBJ1-6
CASSQHRDNSPLHF
TGTGCCAGCAGCCAACACAGGGATAATTCACCCCTCCACTTT
>-|-|TRBV19|13|TRBJ1-1
CASSMGSNTEAFF
TGTGCCAGTAGTATGGGTTCGAACACTGAAGCTTTCTTT
>TRBD2|many|TRBV2|17|TRBJ2-1
CASSQLASRSLASEQFF
TGTGCCAGCAGTCAACTAGCGTCTAGGTCCTTAGCCAGTGAGCAGTTCTTC
>TRBD1|-|TRBV3-1|14|TRBJ1-2
CASSQPTGGTGYTF
TGTGCCAGCAGCCAGCCGACAGGGGGAACTGGCTACACCTTC
>-|few|TRBV7-9|15|TRBJ1-1
CASSLEGQGNTEAFF
TGTGCCAGCAGCCTAGAGGGGCAGGGGAACACTGAAGCTTTCTTT
>-|-|TRBV19|12|TRBJ2-3
CASSRVGGTQYF
TGTGCCAGTAGTAGGGTGGGGGGCACGCAGTATTTT
>-|many|TRBV10-3|14|TRBJ1-2
CAISEPNRVYGYTF
TGTGCCATCAGTGAGCCCAACAGGGTCTATGGCTACACCTTC
>-|-|TRBV5-1|13|TRBJ2-1
CASSLEGLESLFF
TGCGCCAGCAGCTTGGAGGGGCTAGAGAGTCTGTTCTTC
>-|-|TRBV7-3|15|TRBJ1-4
CASSHGRGGEEKLFF
TGTGCCAGCAGCCACGGCCGCGGGGGTGAAGAAAAACTGTTTTTT
>TRBD2|many|TRBV5-1|14|TRBJ2-7
CASSLTSGYYEQYF
TGCGCCAGCAGCTTGACTAGCGGGTACTACGAGCAGTACTTC
>-|many|TRBV7-2|16|TRBJ2-1
CASSLALGAAWHEQFF
TGTGCCAGCAGCTTAGCGTTGGGGGCCGCCTGGCATGAGCAGTTCTTC
>-|-|TRBV9|15|TRBJ1-6
CASSVSNSGNSPLHF
TGTGCCAGCAGCGTAAGTAATAGCGGCAATTCACCCCTCCACTTT
>-|few|TRBV28|12|TRBJ2-5
CASSHPWETQYF
TGTGCCAGCAGTCACCCTTGGGAGACCCAGTACTTC
>TRBD1|-|TRBV7-2|14|TRBJ2-5
CASFDRGRAETQYF
TGTGCCAGCTTTGACAGGGGGCGCGCGGAGACCCAGTACTTC
>-|-|TRBV7-2|12|TRBJ2-5
CASSRCCETQYF
TGTGCCAGCAGCCGATGCTGCGAGACCCAGTACTTC
>TRBD2|many|TRBV12-3/TRBV12-4|15|TRBJ2-1
CASSFSSGDPNEQFF
TGTGCCAGCAGTTTTTCCAGCGGGGACCCCAATGAGCAGTTCTTC
>-|many|TRBV19|11|TRBJ2-2
CASRVAGELFF
TGTGCCAGTAGGGTTGCCGGGGAGCTGTTTTTT
>-|many|TRBV5-8|16|TRBJ1-4
CASSLEGGGAYRKLFF
TGTGCCAGCAGCCTCGAAGGGGGGGGCGCTTACCGAAAACTGTTTTTT
>-|many|TRBV4-1|15|TRBJ2-7
CASSQAEGFGYEQYF
TGCGCCAGCAGCCAAGCGGAAGGGTTTGGCTACGAGCAGTACTTC
>-|many|TRBV12-3/TRBV12-4|12|TRBJ1-2
CASSFGQYGYTF
TGTGCCAGCAGTTTTGGTCAGTATGGCTACACCTTC
>TRBD2|-|TRBV29-1|17|TRBJ2-7
CSASGTSGLVEVREQYF
TGCAGTGCCTCCGGGACTAGCGGTCTCGTGGAGGTTCGCGAGCAGTACTTC
>-|once|TRBV20-1|11|TRBJ2-7
CSARVNHEQSF
TGCAGTGCTAGAGTGAACCACGAGCAGTCCTTC
>-|many|TRBV6-2/TRBV6-3|12|TRBJ1-5
CASSRTAQPQHF
TGTGCCAGCAGTCGAACAGCTCAGCCCCAGCATTTT